This T cell receptor (beta chain) stems from a study of cytomegalovirus exposure and HLA in healthy donors. A word on this clone: Its target is unknown.

PCR was performed using 60 Vbeta and 13 Jbeta primers. Data came from immunoSEQ multiplex PCR; TCRdb stores just in-frame clones and leaves some out. The sample shows approximately 110,000 clones, about 68% of them seen only once. Germline values: CDR1 SGDLS, CDR2 YYNGEE. CDR3 size: 12 residues. The V and J ends lost 3 bases and 8 bases respectively, with 8 bases between them. General study points: Cytomegalovirus association was assigned to over 150 TCR beta chains.

This TCR derives from a man aged 30-40 years in good health and CMV-seropositive. The chain has TRBV9 and TRBJ1-4; D perhaps matches TRBD1 (5 bases). Material: PBMCs. This chain's CDR3 is CASSGPGEKLFF. The CDR3 region has the DNA TGTGCCAGCAGCGGCCCAGGGGAAAAACTGTTTTTT.